The 14 T cell receptor beta chains below come from one sample, sequenced in a study of T-cell reconstitution after alpha-beta-depleted transplantation in children. Preparing the TCRbeta library involved the use of unique molecular identifiers. TCRdb fed the PCR reads into MiXCR, producing one record per CDR3 protein. Here the sample spans a few hundred thousand distinct CDR3 sequences, 10% being singletons. The material was PBMCs from the stem cell graft donor, obtained from the stem cell graft. The receptors here all came from a human donor who donated a stem cell graft to a child with acute lymphoblastic leukemia.

This clonotype was observed a handful of times. The chain recombines TRBV7-2 with TRBJ2-1; maybe TRBD2 (6 bases). CDR1 is SGHTA and CDR2 is FQGNSA in the germline V gene. The CDR3 is 16 amino acids. V lost 1 base to trimming and J lost 4 bases, with 14 bases between them. The CDR3 coding sequence is TGTGCCAGCAGCTTAGAAGTGGCGGGACGTTACAATGAGCAGTTCTTC. Its protein product is CASSLEVAGRYNEQFF.

This clonotype was observed many times. This chain joins TRBV7-9 and TRBJ2-1, with 14 nucleotides matching TRBD2. Germline-derived CDR1 and CDR2 are SEHNR and FQNEAQ (reference sequence). Trimming took 6 bases from V and 7 from J; bases not matched to a gene: 5. This CDR3 has 15 amino acids. The CDR3 protein is CASRQGLAGVNEQFF. The CDR3 nucleotides are TGTGCCAGCAGACAGGGACTAGCGGGAGTTAATGAGCAGTTCTTC.

This clonotype was seen ten or more times. This chain connects TRBV11-2 to TRBJ2-1; 11 bases are a match to TRBD2. V was clipped by 1 base and J by 6 bases; unmatched bases: 5. The CDR3 spans 16 residues. CDR1 SGHAT and CDR2 FQNNGV come from the germline V gene. This CDR3 reads CASSLGVLAGVNEQFF. For the CDR3, the DNA is TGTGCCAGCAGCTTAGGGGTACTAGCGGGAGTCAATGAGCAGTTCTTC.

CDR3 in DNA: TGTGCCAGCAGCCCCTCGGGGGTAAATAGGCAGTTCTTC. It specifies CASSPSGVNRQFF. This chain links TRBV3-1 with TRBJ2-1, with D tentatively TRBD2 (6 bases). V lost 4 bases, J lost 12 bases, and 16 bases lay in between. Germline loops: CDR1 LGHDT, CDR2 YNNKEL (reference sequence). The CDR3 is 13 residues long.

The table lists this clonotype with a few counts. The rearrangement uses TRBV27 and TRBJ1-5; maybe TRBD1 (6 bases). This CDR3 is built from 14 residues. The V and J ends lost 2 bases and 3 bases respectively, with 8 bases between them. The germline V gene encodes CDR1 MNHEY and CDR2 SMNVEV (reference sequence). Here the CDR3 reads CASSLGGYNQPQHF. CDR3 in DNA: TGTGCCAGCAGTTTAGGGGGCTACAATCAGCCCCAGCATTTT.

This clonotype appeared a few times. The V gene is TRBV20-1, the J gene TRBJ1-2; 10 nucleotides align to TRBD1. V shed 3 bases and J 7 bases; nucleotides not matched to a gene: 14. Germline-derived CDR1 and CDR2 are DFQATT and SNEGSKA (reference sequence). The length of the CDR3 is 16 residues. The CDR3 sequence: CSASVSVGQGSTGYTF. CDR3 in DNA: TGCAGTGCTAGCGTGAGCGTGGGACAGGGGTCGACTGGCTACACCTTC.

V usage is TRBV7-9 and J usage is TRBJ2-7; no clear D. There are 14 residues in the CDR3. From germline, CDR1 is SEHNR and CDR2 FQNEAQ (reference sequence). Between the trimmed V and J ends, which lost 2 bases and 2 bases, there was a span of 10 bases. The CDR3 DNA is TGTGCCAGCAGCTTATTGACCCTGCCCTACGAGCAGTACTTC. Amino acids: CASSLLTLPYEQYF.

This clonotype has more than one count but fewer than ten. The chain links TRBV28 to TRBJ2-7, with TRBD2 identical over 10 bases. Germline CDR1 reads MDHEN; CDR2 reads SYDVKM. V shed 7 bases, J shed 6 bases, and the junction held 9 bases outside the gene matches. The CDR3 has 14 amino acids. CDR3 in DNA: TGTGCCAGCACCGCCGGGACTAGCGCCCTCGAGCAGTACTTC. Protein sequence: CASTAGTSALEQYF.

The chain uses TRBV4-1 and TRBJ2-7, with 9 bases lining up with TRBD2. The CDR3 length is 15 residues. The V gene's germline CDR1 is MGHRA and CDR2 YSYEKL. V was pared by 1 base and J by 3 bases, with 4 bases of the junction left unmatched. The CDR3 is CASSQGAGGGYEQYF. CDR3 sequence (DNA): TGCGCCAGCAGCCAAGGAGCGGGAGGAGGCTACGAGCAGTACTTC.

The rearrangement uses TRBV28 and TRBJ2-1; 10 bases are shared with TRBD1. Germline lookup yields CDR1 MDHEN and CDR2 SYDVKM. The CDR3 runs 15 residues. V shed 6 bases and J 7 bases; nucleotides not matched to a gene: 9. DNA for the CDR3: TGTGCCAGCAGCGGCCCGGGACAGGGGCGGAATGAGCAGTTCTTC. Translated: CASSGPGQGRNEQFF. The full variable domain, in which reference TRBV28 and TRBJ2-1 provide the parts outside the CDR3, is DVKVTQSSRYLVKRTGEKVFLECVQDMDHENMFWYRQDPGLGLRLIYFSYDVKMKEKGDIPEGYSVSREKKERFSLILESASTNQTSMYLCASSGPGQGRNEQFFGPGTRLTVL.

This clonotype showed up many times. The chain uses TRBV7-9 and TRBJ2-1, with D unresolved. V dropped 6 bases and J dropped 3 bases, with 15 bases sitting between them. Germline V CDR1 and CDR2: SEHNR, FQNEAQ (reference sequence). The CDR3 has 15 amino acids. CDR3 in DNA: TGTGCCAGCAGTGGGTCCAGCCCCGGCTACAATGAGCAGTTCTTC. Protein sequence: CASSGSSPGYNEQFF.

The chain links TRBV5-1 to TRBJ2-1; 10 bases agree with TRBD2. The germline V gene encodes CDR1 SGHRS and CDR2 YFSETQ. CDR3 length: 16 residues. J gave up 4 bases and V 4 bases, and 8 bases lay outside the gene matches. CDR3 in DNA: TGCGCCAGCAGCCTAGAGGCTAGCGGGGGATACAATGAGCAGTTCTTC. It encodes CASSLEASGGYNEQFF.

V is TRBV7-2 and J is TRBJ2-7; the D is unclear. The CDR3 covers 14 residues. The V gene's germline CDR1 is SGHTA and CDR2 FQGNSA. The V end was cut by 1 base, the J end by 2 bases, with 9 bases between. CDR3 coding DNA: TGTGCCAGCAGCTTAGTCGCTCCACCCTACGAGCAGTACTTC. It specifies CASSLVAPPYEQYF.

In nucleotides, the CDR3 is TGTGCCACCAGCAGTGGTCGGAGGGCCTCAGATGAGCAGTTCTTC. This sequence encodes CATSSGRRASDEQFF. The V call is TRBV15, the J call TRBJ2-1; D is perhaps TRBD2 (6 bases). Germline CDR1 LNHNV, CDR2 YYDKDF (reference sequence). The V end lost 3 bases, the J end lost 8 bases, and 17 bases lay between the germline ends. The CDR3 has 15 amino acids.